This TCR beta chain was recorded in a study of PD-L1 blockade in urothelial cancer (dated by TCRdb to 2016 to 2017). Context from the whole study: Every patient began therapy in the mid-2010s and was given atezolizumab 1,200 mg intravenously every 3 weeks. Several patients achieved durable clinical benefit and about 22 did not. Whole exome sequencing and RNA sequencing of pretreatment tumors were performed alongside TCR sequencing in the same patients. Twenty-five of 29 patients were males with bladder-origin urothelial cancer, and about two thirds of the roughly 30 reported a prior smoking history. Twenty-nine patients had pretreatment blood TCR-seq, approximately 24 had at least one posttreatment blood collection, and approximately 24 had tumor TCR-seq. Durable clinical benefit meant progression-free survival longer than 6 months, and TCR features were also tested against progression-free and overall survival. Pretreatment tumor samples, along with matched peripheral blood serially collected before and after atezolizumab treatment, were subjected to TCR sequencing. Blood samples were analyzed at two time points: 3 weeks after treatment start (second dose) and 6 weeks after treatment start. Blood samples yielded a median of roughly 140,000 T cells and tens of thousands of unique TCRs, with median clonality roughly 0.082. Patients had an ECOG performance status of 0 or 1 and had received between 0 and 3 prior chemotherapy regimens. An exploratory multi-omic analysis was conducted of the somatic, immune and clinical correlates of response to PD-L1 blockade with atezolizumab in urothelial cancer.

Each PCR received spiked-in synthetic TCR analog templates so that absolute template abundance could be estimated from read counts. Using the immunoSEQ assay, TCRbeta CDR3 regions were amplified from genomic DNA with bias-controlled V and J gene primers. Sequencing of rearranged TCRbeta segments was done at approximately 20X coverage. The study's own analysis went as follows. Sequencing errors were corrected by clustering, and CDR3s were annotated against IMGT so that V, D and J genes could be assigned. Only productive TCRbeta rearrangements were used in downstream analyses, excluding out-of-frame or stop-codon sequences. Clonality was computed as one minus Shannon entropy normalized by the log of the number of unique productive sequences. Clones differing between time points or between blood and tumor were identified using Fisher's exact test with Benjamini-Hochberg correction, with an adjusted p below 0.01 applied as the threshold. TCRdb provides this immuneACCESS table in a form limited to in-frame rearrangements. Some clones are lacking; in checked studies, under half of them reflect an unresolved V gene, and why the rest are absent is not known. V, J and clone size are taken as reported in that table, and D and trimming were inferred from the DNA itself. The sample yields about 110,000 clones; around 93% were counted once. Clones ranked in the top ten supply about 4% of the sample.

General conclusions and limits of the study: Improved progression-free and overall survival was found to be associated with pretreatment peripheral blood TCR clonality below the median. Because of the small sample size (n ≈ 30) and the many exploratory analyses performed, the results are intended to be regarded as hypothesis-generating. At 3 weeks after the start of treatment, tumor-associated TCR clones in peripheral blood had expanded more in patients with durable benefit (n ≈ 22, p = 0.022).

Explained via the paper, the time point label denotes: peripheral blood 6 weeks after treatment start. The cohort comprised 25 to 30 patients with locally advanced or metastatic urothelial carcinoma treated at Memorial Sloan Kettering on a trial protocol. Peripheral blood mononuclear cells were collected from each patient pretreatment and during treatment, giving between 1 and 8 total time points per patient. The Qiagen DNeasy Blood extraction kit was used to purify genomic DNA from total PBMCs and tumor samples. PBMCs were collected pretreatment and during treatment, and were isolated and stored as previously described. This clone was counted a single time. No antigen is known for it. Base quality data are lacking; no much larger clone is found one base away. The CDR3 covers 16 residues, taking in both the cysteine and the phenylalanine. Only the CDR3 portion is preserved as DNA: 48 bases, with reading frame beginning at the first base. CDR1 and CDR2 were assigned from the germline V gene as MGHRA and YSYEKL. A distance of 14 bases separates the germline ends of V and J, which lose 0 bases and 4 bases respectively.

This TCR derives from a man in his sixties with urothelial cancer. The sample in question was PBMCs, obtained around atezolizumab (anti-PD-L1) treatment. The chain couples TRBV4-1 to TRBJ2-3; the best D guess is TRBD1, with 7 bases matching. The bases are TGCGCCAGCAGCCAAGATTCCGACAGGGAGGCAGATACGCAGTATTTT. Its coded protein is CASSQDSDREADTQYF.